The next 21 T cell receptor beta chains were all read from a single sample in a study of PD-1 blockade in classical Hodgkin lymphoma. Libraries were prepared by immunoSEQ multiplex PCR; TCRdb keeps only in-frame clonotypes and omits some of them. The profile shows about 58,000 clones, about 91% of them singletons. All trial patients relapsed after autologous stem cell transplantation. The sample was peripheral blood mononuclear cells (PBMCs), taken before the second cycle of nivolumab. The receptors stem from a human donor with classical Hodgkin lymphoma.

V and J are TRBV2 and TRBJ1-4, with D uncertain. The V end lost 7 bases, the J end lost 8 bases, and 11 bases lay between the germline ends. The CDR3 is 12 amino acids. CDR1 and CDR2 from the germline V gene are SNHLY and FYNNEI. CDR3 amino acids: CASNPPGEKLFF. The CDR3 DNA is TGTGCCAGCAACCCCCCTGGGGAAAAACTGTTTTTT. Full variable domain (rest looked up from reference TRBV2 and TRBJ1-4): EPEVTQTPSHQVTQMGQEVILRCVPISNHLYFYWYRQILGQKVEFLVSFYNNEISEKSEIFDDQFSVERPDGSNFTLKIRSTKLEDSAMYFCASNPPGEKLFFGSGTQLSVL.

The rearrangement links TRBV6-1 to TRBJ2-7; TRBD2 matches 9 bases. CDR1 MNHNS and CDR2 SASEGT come from the germline V gene. Unmatched junction bases numbered 2, after V lost 0 bases and J lost 2 bases. The CDR3 has 15 residues. The CDR3 region has the DNA TGTGCCAGCAGTGAAGCTCTAGCGGGGCCCTACGAGCAGTACTTC. Translating it yields CASSEALAGPYEQYF.

This chain links TRBV19 with TRBJ2-5; D unclear. V gave up 1 base and J gave up 4 bases, with 10 bases separating them. Germline V gene lookup returns CDR1 LNHDA and CDR2 SQIVND (reference sequence). This CDR3 is 14 amino acids long. The CDR3 bases are TGTGCCAGTAGTATAGGTCTCTCCGGAGAGACCCAGTACTTC. Translated, it gives CASSIGLSGETQYF.

The rearrangement links TRBV27 to TRBJ2-7; 9 bases fit TRBD1. The CDR3 loop spans 13 amino acids. Germline CDR1 is MNHEY and CDR2 is SMNVEV (reference sequence). The ends lost 8 bases at V and 7 bases at J; junction bases unmatched: 9. CDR3 DNA sequence: TGTGCCAGCGCCTGGGACAGGGTTGGGGAGCAGTACTTC. Its protein is CASAWDRVGEQYF.

In DNA form, the CDR3 reads TGTGCCAGCAGCAGTGGTTACAACTCCTATAATTCACCCCTCCACTTT. Translation gives CASSSGYNSYNSPLHF. The V and J genes are TRBV5-6 and TRBJ1-6; D unresolved. V lost 4 bases and J 0 bases, leaving 11 bases between the germline ends. Germline lookup yields CDR1 SGHDT and CDR2 YYEEEE. The CDR3 covers 16 residues.

The V and J genes are TRBV29-1 and TRBJ1-2; D unresolved. The V gene's germline CDR1 is SQVTM and CDR2 ANQGSEA. The CDR3 extends over 13 amino acids. V lost 0 bases and J 4 bases, leaving 9 bases between the germline ends. The CDR3 coding sequence is TGCAGCGTTGAAGAACTCCAGGCCTATGGCTACACCTTC. Translated, it gives CSVEELQAYGYTF.

This clone was counted between two and nine times. The V and J genes are TRBV7-9 and TRBJ1-4; maybe TRBD1 (5 bases). Between the trimmed V and J ends, which lost 5 bases and 5 bases, there was a span of 9 bases. From germline, CDR1 is SEHNR and CDR2 FQNEAQ (reference sequence). This CDR3 region has 13 residues. CDR3 region: CASSPTANEKLFF. CDR3 DNA: TGTGCCAGCAGCCCGACAGCGAATGAAAAACTGTTTTTT.

The chain couples TRBV6-5 to TRBJ1-1; 7 bases line up with TRBD1. CDR1 is MNHEY and CDR2 is SVGAGI in the germline V gene. The CDR3 extends over 11 amino acids. The CDR3 nucleotides read TGTGGTACAGGGGTAAACACTGAAGCTTTCTTT. This translates into CGTGVNTEAFF.

The chain joins TRBV5-6 to TRBJ2-2; weak D call: TRBD1 (6 bases). V lost 1 base to trimming and J lost 0 bases, with 7 bases between them. This CDR3 has 15 residues. Per the germline V gene, CDR1 is SGHDT and CDR2 is YYEEEE. DNA for the CDR3: TGTGCCAGCAGCTTGAGGGGGTCGAACACCGGGGAGCTGTTTTTT. Its protein product is CASSLRGSNTGELFF.

This rearrangement joins TRBV11-2 to TRBJ2-5, with 9 bases identical to TRBD2. The CDR3 loop spans 18 amino acids. J lost 0 bases, V lost 1 base, and 9 bases had no gene match. Germline CDR1 reads SGHAT; CDR2 reads FQNNGV. This CDR3 is CASSLVVAGASYQETQYF. Written as DNA, the CDR3 is TGTGCCAGCAGCTTAGTTGTAGCGGGGGCGTCGTACCAAGAGACCCAGTACTTC.

The V gene is TRBV7-9, the J gene TRBJ2-5, with 11 bases lining up with TRBD2. The germline V gene has CDR1 SEHNR and CDR2 FQNEAQ (reference sequence). The CDR3 sequence is 15 residues long. After removal of 3 bases from V and 5 bases from J, the junction contained 5 bases not matched to a gene. The CDR3 coding sequence is TGTGCCAGCAGCTTTAGCGGGGGGGCTCTTGAGACCCAGTACTTC. Translation gives CASSFSGGALETQYF.

CDR3 in amino acids: CASSSGQGPPVSYEQYF. The CDR3 bases are TGTGCCAGCAGCTCAGGACAGGGGCCCCCGGTGTCCTACGAGCAGTACTTC. V and J are TRBV7-6 and TRBJ2-7; 9 bases line up with TRBD1. Unmatched junction bases numbered 11, after V lost 4 bases and J lost 1 base. The length of the CDR3 is 17 residues. In germline, CDR1 is SGHVS, CDR2 FNYEAQ.

The chain employs TRBV18 and TRBJ2-5; D ambiguous. The CDR3 spans 17 residues. The V and J ends lost 0 bases and 1 base respectively, with 15 bases between them. The germline CDR1 and CDR2 sequences are KGHSH and LQKENI. The chain's CDR3 is CASSPPILRQVQETQYF. For the CDR3, the DNA is TGTGCCAGCTCACCACCGATCTTAAGGCAGGTCCAAGAGACCCAGTACTTC.

This clone showed up just once. The chain recombines TRBV14 with TRBJ1-1; D gene uncertain. Germline loops: CDR1 SGHDN, CDR2 FVKESK. The V and J ends lost 1 base and 4 bases respectively, with 7 bases between them. The CDR3 sequence is 13 residues long. The DNA for the CDR3 is TGTGCCAGCAGCCAAGGGGCGACCACTGAAGCTTTCTTT. This gives the protein CASSQGATTEAFF. Looking up the rest from reference TRBV14 and TRBJ1-1 gives the full variable domain: EAGVTQFPSHSVIEKGQTVTLRCDPISGHDNLYWYRRVMGKEIKFLLHFVKESKQDESGMPNNRFLAERTGGTYSTLKVQPAELEDSGVYFCASSQGATTEAFFGQGTRLTVV.

The chain carries TRBV18 and TRBJ1-5; the D gene is possibly TRBD1 (5 bases). CDR3 length equals 14 residues. Germline values: CDR1 KGHSH, CDR2 LQKENI. With 3 bases removed from V and 3 bases from J, the gap between germline ends came to 9 bases. DNA for the CDR3: TGTGCCAGCTCACCCGACAGCCTCAATCAGCCCCAGCATTTT. Amino acid sequence: CASSPDSLNQPQHF.

This clone was seen a handful of times. The chain links TRBV5-1 to TRBJ1-5; 7 nucleotides agree with TRBD1. V gave up 0 bases and J gave up 7 bases; unmatched junction bases: 10. CDR1 is SGHRS, CDR2 YFSETQ, per germline. This CDR3 is 16 amino acids long. The CDR3, as DNA: TGCGCCAGCAGCTTGGAGGGCAGGGGGTCTCCCCAGCCCCAGCATTTT. Translated, it gives CASSLEGRGSPQPQHF.

This CDR3 is CASSQLAGGLYNEQFF. The CDR3 DNA reads TGTGCCAGCAGCCAATTGGCCGGCGGTTTATACAATGAGCAGTTCTTC. The chain uses TRBV14 and TRBJ2-1; D gene uncertain. Trimming removed 2 bases at V and 4 bases at J, with 15 bases between. Germline V CDR1 and CDR2: SGHDN, FVKESK. The CDR3 is made up of 16 amino acids.

This sequence joins TRBV2 and TRBJ2-4; D is ambiguous. V was clipped by 7 bases and J by 1 base, with 11 bases between them. The CDR3 runs to 14 residues. Germline V CDR1 and CDR2: SNHLY, FYNNEI. DNA for the CDR3: TGTGCCAGCACAGATCCACAGGCCAAAAACATTCAGTACTTC. Translation gives CASTDPQAKNIQYF.

The gene calls are TRBV11-2 and TRBJ2-2, with TRBD2 identical over 12 bases. The ends lost 1 base at V and 4 bases at J; junction bases unmatched: 4. The germline gives CDR1 SGHAT, CDR2 FQNNGV. This CDR3 is built from 17 residues. CDR3 DNA sequence: TGTGCCAGCAGCTTAGGACTAGCGGGAGCAGGCACCGGGGAGCTGTTTTTT. The encoded protein is CASSLGLAGAGTGELFF.

In this sample, this clone turned up once. This chain links TRBV18 with TRBJ2-3, with D possibly TRBD2 on 6 matching bases. Germline V gene data show CDR1 as KGHSH and CDR2 as LQKENI. Trimming removed 2 bases from V and 1 base from J, with 10 bases in between. The CDR3 contains 15 residues. CDR3 sequence: CASSPVASGTDTQYF. CDR3 nucleotides: TGTGCCAGCTCACCAGTGGCTAGCGGCACAGATACGCAGTATTTT.

CDR3 residues: CASSFPPTVSTMAPDTQYF. CDR3 DNA: TGCGCCAGCAGCTTTCCCCCCACCGTATCGACAATGGCTCCAGATACGCAGTATTTT. The J gene is TRBJ2-3, the V gene TRBV5-1; D is unresolved. Germline CDR1 is SGHRS and CDR2 is YFSETQ. CDR3 size: 19 residues. Between the trimmed V and J ends, which lost 2 bases and 4 bases, there was a span of 26 bases.